This T cell receptor (beta chain) was observed in a study of blood T cell repertoires in COVID-19. Study-wide background: Acute-phase and convalescent COVID-19 samples originated in the United States, Italy and Spain. From T cells, B-cell-depleted T cells, or PBMCs came the material, which was cDNA or gDNA.

This clone was seen only a few times. The repertoire was sequenced with immunoSEQ multiplex PCR; TCRdb's copy has only in-frame clones and lacks some. The table lists around 99,000 clones, around 89% of them singletons. CDR3 length: 12 residues. Trimming removed 3 bases from V and 8 bases from J, with 10 bases in between. This receptor was identified in a man aged 40-49 years with active or convalescent COVID-19. This chain links TRBV12-3 or TRBV12-4 with TRBJ1-1; D gene ambiguous. Sequencing used peripheral blood. This CDR3 reads CASSFELVEAFF. The CDR3 region has the DNA TGTGCCAGCAGTTTTGAGCTAGTGGAAGCTTTCTTT.